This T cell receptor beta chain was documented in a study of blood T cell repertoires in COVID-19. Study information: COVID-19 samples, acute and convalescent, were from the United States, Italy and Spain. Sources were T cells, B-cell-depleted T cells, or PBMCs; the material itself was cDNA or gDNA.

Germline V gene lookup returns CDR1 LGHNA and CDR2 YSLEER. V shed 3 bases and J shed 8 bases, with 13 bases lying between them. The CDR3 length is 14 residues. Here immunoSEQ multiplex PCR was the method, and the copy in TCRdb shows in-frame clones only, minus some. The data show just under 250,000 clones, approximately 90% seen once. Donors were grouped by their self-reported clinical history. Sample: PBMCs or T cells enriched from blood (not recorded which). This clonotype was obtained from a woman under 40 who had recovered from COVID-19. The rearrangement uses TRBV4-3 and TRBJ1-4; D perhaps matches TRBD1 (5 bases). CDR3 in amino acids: CASSHGEGTEKLFF. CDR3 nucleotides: TGCGCCAGCAGCCATGGGGAGGGGACCGAAAAACTGTTTTTT.